Following are 13 T cell receptor beta chains from one sample sequenced in a study of shared clonotypes between healthy human individuals. Profiling relied on immunoSEQ multiplex PCR, and the TCRdb table lists in-frame clones only, not all of them. The sample consists of 2 million to 2.5 million clones, approximately 93% of them appearing once. The sequencing input was naive CD4+ T cells from PBMCs. Subset reported: CD45RA+ positively selected. These receptors were collected from a young man in good health. Some clones in this sample may be carry-over from other donors' samples.

The gene calls are TRBV5-1 and TRBJ1-1; D is perhaps TRBD1 (5 bases). Germline V gene lookup returns CDR1 SGHRS and CDR2 YFSETQ. The CDR3 length is 15 residues. V was pared by 4 bases and J by 4 bases, with 17 bases between. The CDR3 here is CASSRGVEGVTEAFF. CDR3 coding DNA: TGCGCCAGCAGCCGGGGGGTAGAAGGAGTCACTGAAGCTTTCTTT.

This clone appeared a few times. The chain carries TRBV2 and TRBJ2-7; D is unclear. The CDR3 length is 11 residues. V was trimmed by 5 bases and J by 5 bases, leaving 7 bases between them. From germline, CDR1 is SNHLY and CDR2 FYNNEI. DNA for the CDR3: TGTGCCAGCAGTCCCCGGGACGAGCAGTACTTC. Amino acids: CASSPRDEQYF.

The chain joins TRBV18 to TRBJ1-1; weak D call: TRBD1 (5 bases). Trimming removed 0 bases from V and 11 bases from J, with 13 bases in between. The length of the CDR3 is 13 residues. The germline V gene encodes CDR1 KGHSH and CDR2 LQKENI. CDR3: CASSPPNWDGAFF. The CDR3 nucleotides read TGTGCCAGCTCACCACCTAACTGGGACGGGGCTTTCTTT.

In its sample, this clone was seen once. This chain's CDR3 is CASSKGRSYGYTF. Here the CDR3 DNA reads TGCGCCAGCAGCAAAGGACGGAGCTATGGCTACACCTTC. The chain couples TRBV4-3 to TRBJ1-2; D is undetermined. V was clipped by 5 bases and J by 4 bases, with 11 bases between them. Germline CDR1 is LGHNA and CDR2 is YSLEER. This CDR3 has 13 amino acids.

For this clone: Other DNA sequences in the same sample also yield this CDR3. The chain links TRBV9 to TRBJ1-2; the D is unclear. Looked up from germline, CDR1 is SGDLS and CDR2 is YYNGEE. The CDR3 is 13 residues long. Trimming pared 0 bases from V and 2 bases from J, leaving 5 bases between. Here the CDR3 reads CASSVAGNYGYTF. DNA of the CDR3: TGTGCCAGCAGCGTAGCAGGAAACTATGGCTACACCTTC.

The chain recombines TRBV4-3 with TRBJ2-3, with a possible D match to TRBD2 (7 bases). The V end was cut by 1 base, the J end by 2 bases, with 10 bases between. This CDR3 contains 15 residues. Per the germline V gene, CDR1 is LGHNA and CDR2 is YSLEER. CDR3: CASSQAGGHTDTQYF. CDR3 nucleotide sequence: TGCGCCAGCAGCCAAGCCGGGGGGCACACAGATACGCAGTATTTT.

This clone appeared once. V is TRBV29-1 and J is TRBJ1-2; a weak D match, TRBD1 (6 bases). The germline gives CDR1 SQVTM, CDR2 ANQGSEA. Between the trimmed V and J ends, which lost 5 bases and 2 bases, there was a span of 18 bases. This CDR3 is 15 amino acids long. This chain's CDR3 is CSVRVGGLRNYGYTF. The CDR3 DNA follows: TGCAGCGTTCGGGTGGGGGGCTTAAGAAACTATGGCTACACCTTC.

The CDR3 DNA reads TGTGCCAGCAGCTTGGGGGGACTAGCAGGGGCGTACAATGAGCAGTTCTTC. Protein product: CASSLGGLAGAYNEQFF. The chain employs TRBV7-9 and TRBJ2-1; 9 positions match TRBD2. Germline V lookup: CDR1 SEHNR, CDR2 FQNEAQ (reference sequence). Germline trimming cut 3 bases from V and 4 bases from J; bases unmatched to any gene: 10. The CDR3 is 17 amino acids.

This sequence joins TRBV28 and TRBJ1-4, with a tentative D call TRBD1 (6 bases). The CDR3 is 16 residues long. Germline values: CDR1 MDHEN, CDR2 SYDVKM. V was shortened by 5 bases and J by 3 bases, with 16 bases between the two germline ends. The CDR3 DNA reads TGTGCCAGCAGTCAAACAGGGAAGGGAGCTAATGAAAAACTGTTTTTT. It specifies CASSQTGKGANEKLFF.

J is TRBJ1-4 and V is TRBV27; D gene unclear. The V and J ends lost 6 bases and 3 bases respectively, with 11 bases between them. CDR1 is MNHEY and CDR2 is SMNVEV in the germline V gene (reference sequence). The CDR3 totals 14 residues. The CDR3 coding sequence is TGTGCCAGCAGCCGCCATGGGGCTAATGAAAAACTGTTTTTT. It codes for CASSRHGANEKLFF.

Regarding this clone: The sample carries other DNA sequences with the same CDR3. The chain carries TRBV15 and TRBJ2-7; no reliable D call. Germline V CDR1 and CDR2: LNHNV, YYDKDF (reference sequence). Trimming took off 1 base at V and 3 bases at J, with 1 base between the two ends. The CDR3 covers 11 residues. Here the CDR3 DNA reads TGTGCCACCAGCAGAGGCTACGAGCAGTACTTC. Amino acid sequence: CATSRGYEQYF.

J is TRBJ2-2 and V is TRBV9, with unresolved D. The CDR3 is made up of 15 amino acids. V shed 5 bases and J shed 6 bases, with 17 bases lying between them. Germline-derived CDR1 and CDR2 are SGDLS and YYNGEE. CDR3 coding DNA: TGTGCCAGCAGAGCCTTGGCTATAGGGCCCGGGGAGCTGTTTTTT. Its translation is CASRALAIGPGELFF.

The V gene is TRBV18, the J gene TRBJ2-3, with D maybe TRBD2 (7 bases). Trimming cost V 3 bases and J 6 bases, with 19 bases left between them. Germline CDR1 KGHSH, CDR2 LQKENI. There are 16 residues in the CDR3. CDR3 nucleotide sequence: TGTGCCAGCTCACCCCTCCAGCTGGGGGGGGCGGATACGCAGTATTTT. Its translation: CASSPLQLGGADTQYF.